One and the same sample provided the 28 T cell receptor beta chains below, sequenced in a study of post-analysis software for immune sequencing data. Incorporated into the TCR beta cDNA libraries were unique molecular identifiers, which served to reduce PCR and sequencing biases. One entry per CDR3 protein results from TCRdb running MiXCR on the PCR reads. This repertoire shows just over 250,000 distinct CDR3 sequences, 36% found once; its top ten account for approximately 4.6%. Antigens of these TCRs are unknown. Whole-study results and caveats: Included in a set of about 5 TRBV segments more frequent in patients than controls were TRBV5-6, TRBV5-1 and TRBV20-1.

Input material: blood. The source of these receptors is a girl aged 5 to 17 with multiple sclerosis.

In this sample, this clonotype turned up a few times. The chain couples TRBV7-9 to TRBJ1-1; D is unclear. Per the germline V gene, CDR1 is SEHNR and CDR2 is FQNEAQ (reference sequence). Trimming left V 5 bases short and J 1 base short, with 11 bases between. The CDR3 extends over 14 amino acids. The CDR3 sequence is CASSRGNGNTEAFF. In DNA form, the CDR3 reads TGTGCCAGCAGCCGAGGGAACGGGAACACTGAAGCTTTCTTT.

In this sample, this clonotype turned up once. A much larger clone sits a single nucleotide away, making a read error possible. The rearrangement joins TRBV5-1 to TRBJ2-5; no clear D gene. CDR1 is SGHRS, CDR2 YFSETQ, per germline. The CDR3 contains 15 residues. CDR3 nucleotides: TGCGCCAGCGGCTTGTACATCCGGCAGCAAGAGACCCAGTACTTC. Translated, it gives CASGLYIRQQETQYF.

A word on this clonotype: A junction end diverges from the germline sequence, so it may reflect a read error. The gene calls are TRBV10-3 and TRBJ2-3; D not resolved. CDR3 length: 15 amino acids. Germline V gene data show CDR1 as ENHRY and CDR2 as SYGVKD. The CDR3 is CAISGGSLSTDTQYF. The CDR3 DNA sequence: TGTGCCATCAGTGGGGGTTCCCTTAGCACGGATACGCAGTATTTT.

This clonotype occurred many times. The gene calls are TRBV4-1 and TRBJ2-5, with D perhaps matching TRBD2 (5 bases). V lost 0 bases to trimming and J lost 4 bases, with 15 bases between them. There are 16 residues in the CDR3. The germline CDR1 and CDR2 sequences are MGHRA and YSYEKL. The DNA of the CDR3 is TGCGCCAGCAGCCAAGATAGGAGACTGGGGAGAGAGACCCAGTACTTC. Protein sequence: CASSQDRRLGRETQYF.

This clonotype was recorded many times. The junction does not match germline at one end; this may be a read error. The rearrangement uses TRBV5-1 and TRBJ2-1; 9 bases line up with TRBD2. Germline CDR1 is SGHRS and CDR2 is YFSETQ. This CDR3 is built from 17 residues. The CDR3 coding sequence is TGTGCCAGCAGCTTATGGGGCGGGGGGGACAGCTACAATGAGCAGTTCTTC. Residues: CASSLWGGGDSYNEQFF.

In this sample, this clonotype turned up many times. This chain links TRBV5-4 with TRBJ1-5; D gene ambiguous. Germline V gene sequence: CDR1 SGHNT, CDR2 YYREEE (reference sequence). The V gene lost 7 bases and the J gene lost 9 bases, with 20 bases spanning the gap. CDR3 length: 14 amino acids. Written as DNA, the CDR3 is TGTGCCAGCTCTGTGGGTGGCCAAGGTCCGCCCCAGCATTTT. It specifies CASSVGGQGPPQHF.

This clonotype has a count of ten or more. This chain connects TRBV28 to TRBJ1-5; D is uncertain. The V end was cut by 5 bases, the J end by 0 bases, with 8 bases between. The CDR3 has 14 amino acids. Germline V gene lookup returns CDR1 MDHEN and CDR2 SYDVKM. The CDR3, as DNA: TGTGCCAGCAGTCCTCCACGTAGCAATCAGCCCCAGCATTTT. Translated, it gives CASSPPRSNQPQHF.

The chain uses TRBV30 and TRBJ2-5; 10 bases line up with TRBD2. J gave up 2 bases and V 0 bases, and 6 bases lay outside the gene matches. The germline CDR1 and CDR2 sequences are GTSNPN and SVGIG (reference sequence). The CDR3 spans 16 residues. CDR3 DNA sequence: TGTGCCTGGAGTGTCTTAGCGGGAGGACTTCAAGAGACCCAGTACTTC. Protein sequence: CAWSVLAGGLQETQYF.

Written as DNA, the CDR3 is TGTGCCAGCAGCGCGTCGGGACTAGCAGGAGATACGCAGTATTTT. It codes for CASSASGLAGDTQYF. This chain links TRBV9 with TRBJ2-3; 9 bases match TRBD2. The CDR3 runs 15 residues. After removal of 3 bases from V and 5 bases from J, the junction contained 7 bases not matched to a gene. Germline CDR1 reads SGDLS; CDR2 reads YYNGEE. The full variable domain, its missing parts supplied by reference TRBV9 and TRBJ2-3, is DSGVTQTPKHLITATGQRVTLRCSPRSGDLSVYWYQQSLDQGLQFLIQYYNGEERAKGNILERFSAQQFPDLHSELNLSSLELGDSALYFCASSASGLAGDTQYFGPGTRLTVL.

In its sample, this clonotype was seen a few times. This may come from a read error, since a much larger clone is one base off. This chain joins TRBV28 and TRBJ2-5; 9 bases match TRBD1. This CDR3 has 16 amino acids. Per the germline V gene, CDR1 is MDHEN and CDR2 is SYDVKM. The CDR3 reads CASRSRDRDFQEAQYF. CDR3 in DNA: TGTGCCAGCAGATCCCGGGACAGGGACTTCCAAGAGGCCCAGTACTTC.

This sequence joins TRBV15 and TRBJ2-5; unclear D gene. Germline V gives CDR1 LNHNV, CDR2 YYDKDF (reference sequence). V was cut by 2 bases and J by 4 bases, with 8 bases left in between. CDR3 length equals 13 residues. CDR3 DNA sequence: TGTGCCACCAGCAGAAGGTGGGCAGAGACCCAGTACTTC. Protein sequence: CATSRRWAETQYF.

This clonotype was seen only a few times. This may be a read error, as it is one base from a much larger clone. This rearrangement joins TRBV4-1 to TRBJ2-7; 10 bases are a match to TRBD2. CDR1 and CDR2 from the germline V gene are MGHRA and YSYEKL. This CDR3 is built from 17 residues. Losses at the gene ends were 1 base for V and 7 bases for J; bases not matched to a gene: 13. The CDR3 loop is CASSQGVSGGAFDEQYF. CDR3 sequence (DNA): TGCGCCAGCAGCCAAGGCGTAAGCGGGGGGGCCTTCGATGAGCAGTACTTC.

The gene calls are TRBV7-2 and TRBJ2-3; the match to TRBD2 covers 13 bases. V was clipped by 6 bases and J by 4 bases; unmatched bases: 7. CDR3 length: 16 residues. The germline gives CDR1 SGHTA, CDR2 FQGNSA. In nucleotides, the CDR3 is TGTGCCAGCAGAAGCGGACTAGCGGGAGTGGCAGATACGCAGTATTTT. Protein: CASRSGLAGVADTQYF.

Turning to this clonotype: One base away lies a much larger clone, so this may be a sequencing read error. Since no conserved phenylalanine or tryptophan closes the CDR3, a read error is the likely cause. The V gene is TRBV4-1, the J gene TRBJ1-1; weak D call: TRBD1 (5 bases). The CDR3 is 14 amino acids. V was trimmed by 4 bases and J by 3 bases, leaving 12 bases between them. The germline CDR1 and CDR2 sequences are MGHRA and YSYEKL. The CDR3 sequence is CASSPTWGDTEAFI. CDR3 coding DNA: TGCGCCAGCAGCCCGACCTGGGGGGACACTGAAGCTTTCATT.

Here the CDR3 reads CASSFGGTPSYNEQFF. The CDR3 DNA reads as TGTGCCAGCAGTTTTGGGGGGACCCCCTCCTACAATGAGCAGTTCTTC. The chain carries TRBV12-3 or TRBV12-4 and TRBJ2-1, with D tentatively TRBD2 (6 bases). V lost 3 bases, J lost 0 bases, and 12 bases lay in between. This CDR3 contains 16 residues.

This clonotype appeared once. V is TRBV7-9 and J is TRBJ2-1; 12 nucleotides match TRBD2. Germline values: CDR1 SEHNR, CDR2 FQNEAQ (reference sequence). The CDR3 is 15 amino acids. V gave up 2 bases and J gave up 13 bases; unmatched junction bases: 9. The DNA for the CDR3 is TGTGCCAGCAGCTTACTAGCGGGGGGGCCAGAGACCCAGTTCTTC. Translating gives CASSLLAGGPETQFF.

This clonotype was counted once. The chain employs TRBV4-1 and TRBJ2-1; D may match TRBD1 or TRBD2 (5 bases each). Germline CDR1 MGHRA, CDR2 YSYEKL. The CDR3 is 15 amino acids. V was shortened by 1 base and J by 1 base, with 8 bases between the two germline ends. The CDR3 region has the DNA TGCGCCAGCAGCCAAGGAGGGGTGTCCTACAATGAGCAGTTCTTC. This gives the protein CASSQGGVSYNEQFF.

This clonotype has ten or more counts. The chain joins TRBV14 to TRBJ2-1; 7 positions agree with TRBD2. The CDR3 loop spans 14 amino acids. The ends lost 1 base at V and 10 bases at J; junction bases unmatched: 7. CDR1 and CDR2 from the germline V gene are SGHDN and FVKESK. CDR3 loop: CASSQASRGGEQFF. In DNA, the CDR3 is TGTGCCAGCAGCCAAGCATCGAGGGGAGGGGAGCAGTTCTTC. The whole variable domain, remainder taken from reference TRBV14 and TRBJ2-1, is EAGVTQFPSHSVIEKGQTVTLRCDPISGHDNLYWYRRVMGKEIKFLLHFVKESKQDESGMPNNRFLAERTGGTYSTLKVQPAELEDSGVYFCASSQASRGGEQFFGPGTRLTVL.

This clonotype was recorded many times. The chain recombines TRBV12-3 or TRBV12-4 with TRBJ2-2; 7 bases are a match to TRBD1. The CDR3 is made up of 17 amino acids. The V gene end was trimmed by 5 bases and the J gene end by 5 bases; junction bases not matched to a gene: 14. As DNA, the CDR3 is TGTGCCAGCAGTGGTAGGGACACAGGGGCACGGACCGGGGAGCTGTTTTTT. This sequence encodes CASSGRDTGARTGELFF.

This clonotype showed up just a few times. The chain recombines TRBV28 with TRBJ1-1; 7 bases agree with TRBD1. Looked up from germline, CDR1 is MDHEN and CDR2 is SYDVKM. The CDR3 spans 14 residues. The J segment lost 3 bases and the V segment lost 3 bases, leaving 4 bases of the junction unmatched. CDR3 DNA: TGTGCCAGCAGTTTCCAGGGGGACGACACTGAAGCTTTCTTT. Protein sequence: CASSFQGDDTEAFF.

This clonotype was counted only a few times. This chain joins TRBV7-2 and TRBJ1-1; tentatively, D is TRBD1 (5 bases). CDR1 SGHTA and CDR2 FQGNSA come from the germline V gene. The CDR3 loop spans 14 amino acids. The ends were cut back, 5 bases at V and 7 bases at J, with 17 bases in the middle. The CDR3 spells CASSPRGLRGEAFF. The CDR3 DNA sequence: TGTGCCAGCAGCCCCCGGGGCCTACGGGGTGAAGCTTTCTTT.

This clonotype was seen many times. This chain connects TRBV27 to TRBJ2-3, with a weak D call TRBD1 (6 bases). This CDR3 is 17 amino acids long. The V end lost 2 bases, the J end lost 5 bases, and 20 bases lay between the germline ends. The germline CDR1 and CDR2 sequences are MNHEY and SMNVEV (reference sequence). In nucleotides, the CDR3 is TGTGCCAGCAGTTTAAAGGGCCCGTCCTTACAGGGAGATACGCAGTATTTT. It translates to CASSLKGPSLQGDTQYF.

To note about this clonotype: This may be a read error, as it is one base from a much larger clone. The chain's CDR3 is CATSAPVGGEETQFF. The DNA for the CDR3 is TGTGCCACCAGTGCCCCGGTAGGGGGAGAAGAGACCCAGTTCTTC. This chain uses TRBV24-1 with TRBJ2-1; a weak D match, TRBD1 (6 bases). This CDR3 contains 15 residues. The V gene lost 5 bases and the J gene lost 13 bases, with 23 bases spanning the gap. Germline V gene data show CDR1 as KGHDR and CDR2 as SFDVKD.

In its sample, this clonotype was seen many times. V usage is TRBV20-1 and J usage is TRBJ2-5, with D uncertain. V lost 6 bases to trimming and J lost 2 bases, with 13 bases between them. In germline, CDR1 is DFQATT, CDR2 SNEGSKA (reference sequence). The CDR3 covers 13 residues. CDR3 amino acids: CSAARALQETQYF. CDR3 bases: TGCAGTGCAGCCCGGGCCTTGCAAGAGACCCAGTACTTC.

This clonotype was counted many times. The genes are TRBV6-5 and TRBJ2-1; D ambiguous. CDR3 length: 17 residues. The germline V gene encodes CDR1 MNHEY and CDR2 SVGAGI. V lost 2 bases to trimming and J lost 1 base, with 15 bases between them. This CDR3 is CASSYGVAALSYNEQFF. The CDR3 DNA follows: TGTGCCAGCAGTTACGGTGTGGCGGCACTTTCCTACAATGAGCAGTTCTTC.

The V call is TRBV2, the J call TRBJ1-2; D possibly corresponds to TRBD1 (6 bases). V lost 6 bases and J 8 bases, leaving 25 bases between the germline ends. Germline V gives CDR1 SNHLY, CDR2 FYNNEI. The CDR3 has 16 residues. Here the CDR3 DNA reads TGTGCCAGCAGCCTCGGGCAGGGGCCCCTTTCGAGGGGCTACACCTTC. Translation: CASSLGQGPLSRGYTF.

This chain links TRBV7-8 with TRBJ1-1; 7 nucleotides line up with TRBD1. Germline V gene sequence: CDR1 SGHVS, CDR2 FQNEAQ. This CDR3 is 14 amino acids long. The V gene end was trimmed by 10 bases and the J gene end by 1 base; junction bases not matched to a gene: 9. The CDR3 DNA sequence: TGTGCCACACAGACGACAGGGAGGAACACTGAAGCTTTCTTT. Amino acids: CATQTTGRNTEAFF.

There are a few counts of this clonotype. The chain links TRBV5-1 to TRBJ1-1, with D possibly TRBD1 on 6 matching bases. Germline V lookup: CDR1 SGHRS, CDR2 YFSETQ. The CDR3 is 14 residues long. Trimming pared 3 bases from V and 1 base from J, leaving 10 bases between. CDR3 loop: CASSSGQRNTEAFF. DNA of the CDR3: TGCGCCAGCAGCTCCGGACAGAGGAACACTGAAGCTTTCTTT.